This entry describes one TCR beta chain. This clone was picked up one time. The specificity of this receptor is unknown. No much larger clone is present one base from it, and per-base qualities are unavailable. This sample was taken from a study of blood T cell repertoires in COVID-19 (dated by TCRdb to the early 2020s). About the full investigation: Samples from collaborators originated in the United States, Italy and Spain and spanned both the acute and convalescent phases of COVID-19. Samples came from the ongoing ImmuneRACE study (first 160 participants) plus 1,254 subjects from 6 global collaborators. The repertoires were released in a freely available public database intended as a resource for research on the immune response to SARS-CoV-2. The material from the prospective study consisted of cDNA or gDNA derived from T cells, B-cell-depleted T cells, or PBMCs. Subjects who had been exposed to COVID-19, were actively infected with it, or had recovered from it provided the deeply sampled blood TCRbeta repertoires that made up the dataset. Where available, HLA class I and class II types were taken from metadata supplied by the sample provider and were not determined by assay-based typing. A de-identified subject ID, COVID-19 status, age in years and sex were almost always included in the sample metadata.

Findings and caveats that apply to the study as a whole: The quantity of clinical and demographic metadata differed by source and by participant and was supplied without curation.

Counted from cysteine to phenylalanine, this CDR3 has 14 amino acids. The CDR3 DNA has 42 bases and is translated from base 1. The germline V gene sets CDR1 to KGHSH and CDR2 to LQKENI. V and J are truncated by 2 bases and 7 bases respectively, leaving an intervening sequence of 12 bases. One collaborating source in Seattle enrolled patients during active infection and followed them longitudinally through the course of disease. Each collaborating institution followed its own protocols to collect whole blood in K2EDTA tubes. For TCRbeta analysis, collaborators shipped samples in one of three forms: frozen whole blood, isolated PBMCs, or DNA extracted from either of those sample types. TCRbeta CDR3 regions were amplified from genomic DNA by means of the immunoSEQ Assay, a bias-controlled multiplex PCR. The study's processing was this. Within the assay, amplification of reference gene primers was used to estimate how many nucleated cells each sample contained. To quantify the absolute abundance of each unique TCRbeta CDR3 rearrangement, sequence reads were collapsed and filtered. For each sample, productive Simpson clonality was calculated by taking the square root of Simpson's diversity index across productive rearrangements. In its TCRdb copy, this immuneACCESS table keeps in-frame sequences only and misses some clones. Where compared with another copy, unresolved V genes explain less than half of these, and the others have no known cause. V, J and clone size were drawn from that table, and D and trimming were deduced from the DNA. The sample table shows 40,000 to 55,000 clones, and around 94% are seen once. Jointly, the top ten make up around 0.37% of the sample.

The sequence came from a man over 45 with COVID-19, enrolled during active disease. The sequencing input was peripheral blood. Rearrangement joined TRBV18 to TRBJ2-1; TRBD2 is perhaps the D gene, given 6 matching bases. CDR3 loop: CASSPSLAENEQFF. The DNA sequence is TGTGCCAGCTCACCATCACTAGCCGAGAATGAGCAGTTCTTC.